This T cell receptor (beta chain) was captured in a study of beta chain features in type 1 diabetes. Notes on this clone: Its antigen remains unidentified.

The investigators reverse transcribed all of the isolated RNA, so they sequenced expressed TCRB transcripts. Data came from immunoSEQ multiplex PCR; TCRdb stores just in-frame clones and leaves some out. The sample records 400,000 or so clones, over 9.5% being singletons. Germline CDR1 is SGHRS and CDR2 is YFSETQ. The CDR3 runs to 16 residues. V dropped 0 bases and J dropped 0 bases, with 13 bases sitting between them. Study-level findings and limits: When Type 1 diabetes patients were examined, their TCRB CDR3s proved moderately but significantly shorter in all four CD4+ subsets. In comparison with healthy donors, patients had naive, central memory and Treg TCRB repertoires that appeared more similar.

The source of this sequence is a woman aged 18-35 years with type 1 diabetes. The chain couples TRBV5-1 to TRBJ2-7; TRBD2 is a possible D gene (6 bases). Sequencing input: naive CD4+ T cells from blood. CDR3 region: CASSLVTSRSSYEQYF. The CDR3 DNA reads TGCGCCAGCAGCTTGGTTACTAGCCGGAGCTCCTACGAGCAGTACTTC.